This TCR beta chain stems from a study of post-analysis software for immune sequencing data. Comments on this clonotype: Its antigen is as yet unknown.

Presence of unique molecular identifiers characterized the TCR beta cDNA libraries. In TCRdb, the PCR reads were re-called with MiXCR into one record per CDR3 protein. The data contain fewer than 900,000 distinct CDR3 sequences, around 45% of them singletons. General study points: Patients had higher frequencies than controls of roughly 5 TRBV segments, including TRBV5-6, TRBV5-1 and TRBV20-1. Samples prepared in the same batch strongly co-clustered by F measure. Controls' normalized Chao1 diversity significantly exceeded that of multiple sclerosis patients.

This CDR3 comprises 17 residues. Germline CDR1 and CDR2: SQVTM and ANQGSEA. V shed 3 bases and J 1 base; nucleotides not matched to a gene: 8. The specimen sequenced was blood. This clonotype was obtained from a girl between 5 and 17 years old with multiple sclerosis. The chain couples TRBV29-1 to TRBJ2-1; 11 nucleotides match TRBD2. Here the CDR3 DNA reads TGCAGCGTTGATGAACTAGCGGGAGCAGGTTCCTACAATGAGCAGTTCTTC. This gives the protein CSVDELAGAGSYNEQFF.